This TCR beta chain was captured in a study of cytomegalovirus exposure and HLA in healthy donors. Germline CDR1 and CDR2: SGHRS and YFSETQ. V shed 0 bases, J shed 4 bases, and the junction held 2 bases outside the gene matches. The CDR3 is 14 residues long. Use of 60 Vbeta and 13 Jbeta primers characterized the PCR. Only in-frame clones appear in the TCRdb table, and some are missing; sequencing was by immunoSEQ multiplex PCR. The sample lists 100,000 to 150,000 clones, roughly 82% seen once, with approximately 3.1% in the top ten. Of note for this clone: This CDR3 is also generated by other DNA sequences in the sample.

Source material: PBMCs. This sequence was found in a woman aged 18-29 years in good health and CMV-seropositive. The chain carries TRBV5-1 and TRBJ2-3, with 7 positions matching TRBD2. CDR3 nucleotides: TGCGCCAGCAGCTTGGTGGGGGGGGCAGATACGCAGTATTTT. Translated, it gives CASSLVGGADTQYF.